The rows below give T cell receptor beta chains drawn from one sample of a study of blood T cell repertoires in COVID-19. The assay was immunoSEQ multiplex PCR, and TCRdb's table has in-frame clones only and misses some. The sample comprises over 70,000 clones, roughly 90% of which are singletons, and 2.3% rests with the top ten. The source material was peripheral blood. These receptors were collected from a human donor with active COVID-19. The donor label of this sample is uncertain. Both conserved end residues are part of each CDR3. A D gene is named only where the DNA matches it firmly. The listing skips clone size in some rows; elsewhere it reads once, few, many or a size class.

d_gene	v_gene	abundance	j_gene	CDR3nt	CDR3aa
-	TRBV28	-	TRBJ1-3	TGTGCCAGCAGTTGGGGCTATGGAAACACCATATATTTT	CASSWGYGNTIYF
TRBD1	TRBV9	once	TRBJ2-2	TGTGCCAGCAGGACAGGGACGAACACCGGGGAGCTGTTTTTT	CASRTGTNTGELFF
TRBD1	TRBV6-2/TRBV6-3	-	TRBJ2-7	TGTGCCAGCAGCCGGGGACAGTCCTACGAGCAGTACTTC	CASSRGQSYEQYF
TRBD2	TRBV7-2	-	TRBJ2-3	TGTGCCAGCAGGGGAAGAGCGGGGCGCACAGATACGCAGTATTTT	CASRGRAGRTDTQYF
TRBD1	TRBV5-6	-	TRBJ1-2	TGTGCCAGCAGCATTGACAGGGGTAACTATGGCTACACCTTC	CASSIDRGNYGYTF
TRBD2	TRBV3-1/TRBV3-2	-	TRBJ2-7	TGTGCCAGCAGCCTTGGGCCAGCGGGGGGCTCCTACGAGCAGTACTTC	CASSLGPAGGSYEQYF
-	TRBV7-8	-	TRBJ2-5	TGTGCCAGCAGCGCCGGGGTTCGGGAGACCCAGTACTTC	CASSAGVRETQYF
TRBD1	TRBV12-3/TRBV12-4	-	TRBJ1-6	TGTGCCAGCAGTTTATTACAGGGGTCACCCCTCCACTTT	CASSLLQGSPLHF
-	TRBV7-2	-	TRBJ1-2	TGTGCCAGCAGCTTAGGCAGGGCCTATGGCTACACCTTC	CASSLGRAYGYTF
TRBD2	TRBV9	-	TRBJ2-1	TGTGCCAGCAGCGCTCCCCGGGGCCTAGCGGGGGGGCCGTCTCATGAGCAGTTCTTC	CASSAPRGLAGGPSHEQFF
-	TRBV24-1	-	TRBJ1-1	TGTGCCACCAGTGATTCAACCCTCCAGGGAGGGAGCACTGAAGCTTTCTTT	CATSDSTLQGGSTEAFF
-	TRBV7-2	-	TRBJ2-2	TGTGCCAGCAGCCCAGGGGGGTGGGCCGGGGAGCTGTTTTTT	CASSPGGWAGELFF
-	TRBV6-6	-	TRBJ2-5	TGTGCCAGCAGCGACCCCTTGGGGCTAGGGGAAGAGACCCAGTACTTC	CASSDPLGLGEETQYF
-	TRBV6-6	-	TRBJ2-7	TGTGCCAGCAGGGCACCTCCATCCTACGAGCAGTACTTC	CASRAPPSYEQYF
-	TRBV6-2/TRBV6-3	once	TRBJ2-7	TGTGCCAGCAGTTACGGAATCTACGCAAAGGACATCACTACCTACGAGCAGTACTTC	CASSYGIYAKDITTYEQYF
-	TRBV10-3	-	TRBJ1-2	TGTGCCATCAGTGCAGGAACTGGCTACACCTTC	CAISAGTGYTF
-	TRBV7-9	-	TRBJ2-5	TGTGCCAGCAGCCCATCAGACAGAATCCAAGAGACCCAGTACTTC	CASSPSDRIQETQYF
-	TRBV2	-	TRBJ2-7	TGTGCCAGCAGGGACGTGTACAGGGCCATCGAGCAGTACTTC	CASRDVYRAIEQYF
-	TRBV6-5	-	TRBJ1-5	TGTGCCAGCAGTCACCGGGGAAACAATCAGCCCCAGCATTTT	CASSHRGNNQPQHF
TRBD2	TRBV7-8	-	TRBJ2-7	TGTGCCAGCAGCTTAGCGCGGGGGGGCTCCTACGAGCAGTACTTC	CASSLARGGSYEQYF
TRBD1	TRBV4-1	-	TRBJ2-6	TGCGCCAGCAGCCAAGCCAAGGGGGCAGGAGGGGCCAACGTCCTGACTTTC	CASSQAKGAGGANVLTF
-	TRBV3-1/TRBV3-2	-	TRBJ2-5	TGTGCCAGCAGCCAAGCGCCTTTCACGGGACAAGAGACCCAGTACTTC	CASSQAPFTGQETQYF
-	TRBV19	-	TRBJ2-7	TGTGCCAGTAGTAGGGACACCACCTACGAGCAGTACTTC	CASSRDTTYEQYF
-	TRBV11-2	-	TRBJ2-7	TGTGCCAGCAGCCCCGTATCGCGGGCCCGGGGAGAGGCCTACGAGCAGTACTTC	CASSPVSRARGEAYEQYF
TRBD2	TRBV9	-	TRBJ2-3	TGTGCCAGCAGCGCCGCTAGCGGGGGGGCCTTCGGTACGCAGTATTTT	CASSAASGGAFGTQYF
-	TRBV7-2	-	TRBJ2-3	TGTGCCAGCAGCTTATCGGCGAGGGGGACAGATACGCAGTATTTT	CASSLSARGTDTQYF
-	TRBV11-2	-	TRBJ1-2	TGTGCCAGCAGCCAGAGTAGCGGCTACACCTTC	CASSQSSGYTF